These 15 T cell receptor beta chains came from one sample sequenced in a study of identical twins. TCRdb re-derived calls from the 5' RACE reads in MiXCR, one entry per CDR3 protein. Seen here are some 460,000 distinct CDR3 sequences, approximately 14% observed once, and the top ten hold 0.5% to 0.65%. This sample was shared with a second study, whose subject was yellow fever vaccine responses in identical twins.

The sample comprised CD4+ T cells sorted from blood. The receptors derive from a woman younger than 35 in good health.

This rearrangement joins TRBV13 to TRBJ2-5, with D possibly being TRBD1 (5 bases). This CDR3 comprises 14 residues. Trimming left V 8 bases short and J 4 bases short, with 17 bases between. Germline values: CDR1 PRHDT, CDR2 FYEKMQ (reference sequence). CDR3 DNA sequence: TGTGCCAGCGCTACAGGAAGGGGAAGAGAGACCCAGTACTTC. Protein: CASATGRGRETQYF.

This clonotype was detected only a few times. The chain couples TRBV5-1 to TRBJ2-1, with D uncertain. The CDR3 has 14 amino acids. Per germline, CDR1 SGHRS and CDR2 YFSETQ. The V end lost 4 bases, the J end lost 7 bases, and 15 bases lay between the germline ends. CDR3 protein: CASSAHAVKNEQFF. Written as DNA, the CDR3 is TGCGCCAGCAGCGCCCATGCTGTTAAGAATGAGCAGTTCTTC.

V and J are TRBV27 and TRBJ2-1, with a weak D call TRBD2 (5 bases). Germline lookup yields CDR1 MNHEY and CDR2 SMNVEV (reference sequence). Trimming shortened V by 7 bases and J by 4 bases, and 20 bases separated the two germline ends. There are 16 residues in the CDR3. CDR3: CASTPGRARPYNEQFF. CDR3 nucleotide sequence: TGTGCCAGCACCCCCGGGCGGGCCAGACCTTACAATGAGCAGTTCTTC.

Only a few counts were recorded for this clonotype. This rearrangement joins TRBV5-1 to TRBJ2-1; 12 positions agree with TRBD2. The CDR3 runs to 15 residues. V trimming: 6 bases; J trimming: 9 bases; junction bases outside the gene matches: 10. The germline V gene has CDR1 SGHRS and CDR2 YFSETQ. The CDR3 spells CASILAGGPRIEQFF. Here the CDR3 DNA reads TGCGCCAGCATCCTAGCGGGGGGGCCGCGTATTGAGCAGTTCTTC.

This clonotype was observed at least ten times. The chain employs TRBV7-9 and TRBJ1-1, with D hard to call. The CDR3 has 15 residues. Germline CDR1 is SEHNR and CDR2 is FQNEAQ (reference sequence). Trimming stripped 6 bases from V and 1 base from J, with 15 bases between. The CDR3 loop reads CASSLAGPSNTEAFF. DNA for the CDR3: TGTGCCAGCAGTCTAGCGGGCCCCTCGAACACTGAAGCTTTCTTT.

This clonotype has only a few counts. The chain has TRBV20-1 and TRBJ2-5; D may match TRBD1 or TRBD2 (6 bases each). Germline assignment: CDR1 DFQATT and CDR2 SNEGSKA (reference sequence). This CDR3 spans 15 amino acids. V lost 0 bases and J lost 6, with 17 bases in between. CDR3 in amino acids: CSAREGSSGAKTQYF. CDR3 DNA: TGCAGTGCTAGAGAGGGGTCGTCGGGGGCAAAGACCCAGTACTTC.

This clonotype was found many times. This sequence joins TRBV12-3 or TRBV12-4 and TRBJ2-1; D not resolved. Deletions cut 5 bases from V and 7 bases from J, with 12 bases between. CDR3 length: 13 amino acids. In nucleotides, the CDR3 is TGTGCCAGCAGTCGAAGACTGGCTAATGAGCAGTTCTTC. Translating gives CASSRRLANEQFF.

This clonotype appeared a few times. The chain is built from TRBV20-1 and TRBJ1-4; D ambiguous. The CDR3 sequence is 13 residues long. Germline V gives CDR1 DFQATT, CDR2 SNEGSKA (reference sequence). The germline V and J ends were trimmed by 6 bases and 0 bases, with 8 bases remaining between them. The CDR3: CSALDPTNEKLFF. Written as DNA, the CDR3 is TGCAGTGCCCTGGATCCAACTAATGAAAAACTGTTTTTT.

This chain connects TRBV27 to TRBJ2-3; unclear D gene. CDR1 is MNHEY, CDR2 SMNVEV, per germline (reference sequence). Trimming took off 2 bases at V and 3 bases at J, with 9 bases between the two ends. The length of the CDR3 is 14 residues. The CDR3 nucleotides read TGTGCCAGCAGTTTAACCCAAGGGACAGATACGCAGTATTTT. Protein: CASSLTQGTDTQYF.

The sample holds a few counts of this clonotype. The J gene is TRBJ2-7, the V gene TRBV5-4; the D gene is possibly TRBD2 (6 bases). The CDR3 length is 16 residues. V dropped 0 bases and J dropped 5 bases, with 18 bases sitting between them. In germline, CDR1 is SGHNT, CDR2 YYREEE (reference sequence). In DNA form, the CDR3 reads TGTGCCAGCAGCTTGGATTTTGGTAGGAGGGGCGACGAGCAGTACTTC. It specifies CASSLDFGRRGDEQYF. Complete variable domain (other parts from reference TRBV5-4 and TRBJ2-7): ETGVTQSPTHLIKTRGQQVTLRCSSQSGHNTVSWYQQALGQGPQFIFQYYREEENGRGNFPPRFSGLQFPNYSSELNVNALELDDSALYLCASSLDFGRRGDEQYFGPGTRLTVT.

The chain has TRBV20-1 and TRBJ1-6; possibly TRBD1 for D (6 bases). Germline CDR1 and CDR2: DFQATT and SNEGSKA (reference sequence). The CDR3 extends over 14 amino acids. Trimming left V 5 bases short and J 2 bases short, with 10 bases between. CDR3 protein: CSARGAAYNSPLHF. For the CDR3, the DNA is TGCAGTGCTCGGGGGGCGGCCTATAATTCACCCCTCCACTTT.

There are many counts of this clonotype. The rearrangement uses TRBV7-6 and TRBJ2-7; a weak D match, TRBD2 (6 bases). V shed 1 base and J shed 7 bases, with 20 bases lying between them. From germline, CDR1 is SGHVS and CDR2 FNYEAQ. CDR3 length: 16 residues. The CDR3 DNA sequence: TGTGCCAGCAGCTTAGACTCCTCGAGCGGGTGGGGAGAGCAGTACTTC. Encoded protein: CASSLDSSSGWGEQYF.

The J gene is TRBJ2-7, the V gene TRBV28; a weak D match, TRBD1 (6 bases). Deletions cut 8 bases from V and 12 bases from J, with 20 bases between. The CDR3 consists of 12 residues. The germline V gene encodes CDR1 MDHEN and CDR2 SYDVKM. The CDR3 DNA sequence: TGTGCCAGCTCGATGATGGGGGCCGAAAGGTACTTC. Encoded protein: CASSMMGAERYF.

CDR3 sequence (DNA): TGTGCCAGCAGCAGGGGACAGGGGGCGCGGAATGAGCAGTTCTTC. Amino acid sequence: CASSRGQGARNEQFF. The chain joins TRBV6-2 or TRBV6-3 to TRBJ2-1, with 12 positions matching TRBD1. CDR1 MNHEY and CDR2 SVGEGT come from the germline V gene. V was clipped by 6 bases and J by 7 bases; unmatched bases: 7. The CDR3 contains 15 residues.

The chain couples TRBV12-5 to TRBJ2-1; TRBD1 aligns across 9 bases. V was pared by 5 bases and J by 7 bases, with 6 bases of the junction left unmatched. In germline, CDR1 is LGHNT, CDR2 FRNRAP. CDR3 size: 14 residues. CDR3 sequence: CASGPGQGTNEQFF. As DNA, the CDR3 is TGTGCTAGTGGTCCCGGACAGGGGACGAATGAGCAGTTCTTC. Full variable domain (rest looked up from reference TRBV12-5 and TRBJ2-1): DARVTQTPRHKVTEMGQEVTMRCQPILGHNTVFWYRQTMMQGLELLAYFRNRAPLDDSGMPKDRFSAEMPDATLATLKIQPSEPRDSAVYFCASGPGQGTNEQFFGPGTRLTVL.